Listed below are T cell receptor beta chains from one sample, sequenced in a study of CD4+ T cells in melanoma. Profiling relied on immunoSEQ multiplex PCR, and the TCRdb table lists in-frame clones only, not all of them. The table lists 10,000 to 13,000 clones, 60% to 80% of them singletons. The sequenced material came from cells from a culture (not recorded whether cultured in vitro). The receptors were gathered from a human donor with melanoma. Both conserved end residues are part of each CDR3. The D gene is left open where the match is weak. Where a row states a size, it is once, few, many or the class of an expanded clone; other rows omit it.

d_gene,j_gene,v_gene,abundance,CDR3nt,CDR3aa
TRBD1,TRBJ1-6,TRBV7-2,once,TGTGCCAGCAGCCCCCGACAGGGGGGAAATTCACCCCTCCACTTT,CASSPRQGGNSPLHF
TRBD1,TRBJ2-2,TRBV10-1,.,TGCGCCAGCAGTGCGACAGGGGTCGGGGAGCTGTTTTTT,CASSATGVGELFF
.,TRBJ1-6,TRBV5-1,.,TGCGCCAGCAGGAGGGATAATTCATCCCTCCACTTT,CASRRDNSSLHF
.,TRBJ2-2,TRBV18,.,TGTGCCAGCTCACCACAATCCGGTCCGGGATACACAAAAAGCGGGGAGCTGTTTTTT,CASSPQSGPGYTKSGELFF
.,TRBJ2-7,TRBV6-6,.,TGTGCCAGCAGTCAAAAGACGGTCCCCTACGAGCAGTACTTC,CASSQKTVPYEQYF
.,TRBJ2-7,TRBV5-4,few,TGTGCCAGCAGCTTGGGCTATACGGGTTACTACGAGCAGTACTTC,CASSLGYTGYYEQYF
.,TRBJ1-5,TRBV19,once,TGTGCCAGTAGTGCCCGAAACAGGGACGGGCAGCCCCAGCATTTT,CASSARNRDGQPQHF
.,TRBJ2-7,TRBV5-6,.,TGTGCCAGCAGCTTAGTTGGGGGCGACGAGCAGTACTTC,CASSLVGGDEQYF
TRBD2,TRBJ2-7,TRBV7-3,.,TGTGCCAGCAGCTTAACTAGCGGGGGGCGAGGGCCTGGTGAGCAGTACTTC,CASSLTSGGRGPGEQYF
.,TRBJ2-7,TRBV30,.,TGTGCCTGCCTCACCCCCGGGCGTCAGTACTTC,CACLTPGRQYF